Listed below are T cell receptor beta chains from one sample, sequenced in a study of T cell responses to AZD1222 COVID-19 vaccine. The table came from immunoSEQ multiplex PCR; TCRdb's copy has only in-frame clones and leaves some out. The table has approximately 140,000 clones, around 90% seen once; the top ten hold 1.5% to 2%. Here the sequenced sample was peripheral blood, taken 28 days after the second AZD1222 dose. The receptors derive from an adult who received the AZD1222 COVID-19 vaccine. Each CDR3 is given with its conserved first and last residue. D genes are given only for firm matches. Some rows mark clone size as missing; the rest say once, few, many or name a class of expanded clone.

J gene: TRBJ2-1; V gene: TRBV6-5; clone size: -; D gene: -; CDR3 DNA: TGTGCCAGCAGACCGCCGGGGTACACCTACAATGAGCAGTTCTTC; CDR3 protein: CASRPPGYTYNEQFF
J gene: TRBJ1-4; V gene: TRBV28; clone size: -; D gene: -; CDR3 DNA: TGTGCCAGCAGTTTACCCGGGGTAAACGAAAAACTGTTTTTT; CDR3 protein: CASSLPGVNEKLFF
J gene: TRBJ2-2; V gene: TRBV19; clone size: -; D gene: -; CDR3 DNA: TGTGCCAGTGGGCCAGGCGCGAACACCGGGGAGCTGTTTTTT; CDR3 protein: CASGPGANTGELFF
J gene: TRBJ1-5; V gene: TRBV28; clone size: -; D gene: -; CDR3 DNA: TGTGCCAGCAACGGGGGCAATCAGCCCCAGCATTTT; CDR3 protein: CASNGGNQPQHF
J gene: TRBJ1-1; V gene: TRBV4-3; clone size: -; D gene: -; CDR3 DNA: TGCGCCAGCAGCCCGCAGACAGGAAGGGTCCCTGAAGCTTTCTTT; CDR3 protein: CASSPQTGRVPEAFF
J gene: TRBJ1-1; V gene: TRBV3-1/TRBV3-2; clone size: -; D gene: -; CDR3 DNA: TGTGCCAGCAGCTTAAACACTGAAGCTTTCTTT; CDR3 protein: CASSLNTEAFF
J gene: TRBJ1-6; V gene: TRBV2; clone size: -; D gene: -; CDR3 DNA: TGTGCCAGCAGCTACCGTACAGGTTATAATTCACCCCTCCACTTT; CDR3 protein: CASSYRTGYNSPLHF
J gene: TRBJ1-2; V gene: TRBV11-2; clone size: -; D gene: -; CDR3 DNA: TGTGCCAGCAGCTTAGAAGGGATCTATGGCTACACCTTC; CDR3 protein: CASSLEGIYGYTF
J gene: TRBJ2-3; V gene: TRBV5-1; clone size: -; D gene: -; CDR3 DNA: TGCGCCAGCAGCTTGCTACCAGGGGTAAGCACAGATACGCAGTATTTT; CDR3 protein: CASSLLPGVSTDTQYF
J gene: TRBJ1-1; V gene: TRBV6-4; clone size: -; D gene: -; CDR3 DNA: TGTGCCAGCAGCGCAATAGCAGGGGAAACTGAAGCTTTCTTT; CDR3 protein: CASSAIAGETEAFF
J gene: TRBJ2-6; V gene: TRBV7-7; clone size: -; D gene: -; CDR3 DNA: TGTGCTAGCAGCTTAGGGGGGTCCGGGGCCAACGTCCTGACTTTC; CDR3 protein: CASSLGGSGANVLTF
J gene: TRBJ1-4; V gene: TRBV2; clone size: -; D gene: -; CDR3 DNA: TGTGCCAGCATGGGAGGAGTGCCCAGAGAAAAACTGTTTTTT; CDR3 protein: CASMGGVPREKLFF
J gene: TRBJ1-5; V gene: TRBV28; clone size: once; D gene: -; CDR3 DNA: TGTGCCAGCAGTCATTATAGCAATCAGCCCCAGCATTTT; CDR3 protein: CASSHYSNQPQHF
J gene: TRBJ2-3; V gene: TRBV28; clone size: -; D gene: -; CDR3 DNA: TGTGCCAGCAACGCGGTCACAGATACGCAGTATTTT; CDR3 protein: CASNAVTDTQYF
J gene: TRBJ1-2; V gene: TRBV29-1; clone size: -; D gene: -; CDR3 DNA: TGCAGCGTTATTCCCCCGGGGGGTGGCTACACCTTC; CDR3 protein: CSVIPPGGGYTF
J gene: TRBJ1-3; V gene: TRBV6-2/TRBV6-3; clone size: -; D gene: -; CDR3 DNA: TGTGCCAGCAGTTACGCGGGACAAGGAAACACCATATATTTT; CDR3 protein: CASSYAGQGNTIYF
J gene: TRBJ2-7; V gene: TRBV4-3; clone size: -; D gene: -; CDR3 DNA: TGCGCCAGCAGCCAAGACACGAGTACCTCCTCCTACGAGCAGTACTTC; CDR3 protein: CASSQDTSTSSYEQYF
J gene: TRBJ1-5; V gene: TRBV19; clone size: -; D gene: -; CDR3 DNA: TGTGCCAGTAGTGGGAGGGGGACCGAGCCCCAGCATTTT; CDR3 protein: CASSGRGTEPQHF
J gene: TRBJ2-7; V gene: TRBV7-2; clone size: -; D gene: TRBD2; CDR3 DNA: TGTGCCAGCAGCTACGAGCCGGGACTAGCGGGATCTAGGGGGCTCGAGCAGTACTTC; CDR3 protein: CASSYEPGLAGSRGLEQYF
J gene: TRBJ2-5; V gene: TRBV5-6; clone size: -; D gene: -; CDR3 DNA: TGTGCCAGCAGCTTGGACAGGGGCGGGGAAGAGACCCAGTACTTC; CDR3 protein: CASSLDRGGEETQYF
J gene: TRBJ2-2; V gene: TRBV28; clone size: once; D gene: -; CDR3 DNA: TGTGCCTCCCACGGCGCGAACACCGGGGAGCTGTTTTTT; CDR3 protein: CASHGANTGELFF
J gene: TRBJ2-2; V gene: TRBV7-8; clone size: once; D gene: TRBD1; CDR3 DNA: TGTGCCAGCAGCTTAGCCCCCAGGGGGTCGAACACCGGGGAGCTGTTTTTT; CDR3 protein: CASSLAPRGSNTGELFF
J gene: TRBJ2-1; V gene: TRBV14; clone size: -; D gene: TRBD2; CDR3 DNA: TGTGCCAGCAGCCAAGTCGGGGGGGGCCGGGATGAGCAGTTCTTC; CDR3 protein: CASSQVGGGRDEQFF
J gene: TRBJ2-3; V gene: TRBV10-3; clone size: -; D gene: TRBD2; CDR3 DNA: TGTGCCATCAGGCGGACTAGCGGTACTAGCACAGATACGCAGTATTTT; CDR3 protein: CAIRRTSGTSTDTQYF
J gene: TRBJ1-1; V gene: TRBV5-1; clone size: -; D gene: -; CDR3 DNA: TGCGCCAGCAGTCAGGGTGGGGGAAACACTGAAGCTTTCTTT; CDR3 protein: CASSQGGGNTEAFF
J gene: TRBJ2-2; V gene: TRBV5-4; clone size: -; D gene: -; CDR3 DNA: TGTGCCAGCAGCTTGGCCGGGGAACCAGGGCGGATCGGGGAGCTGTTTTTT; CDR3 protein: CASSLAGEPGRIGELFF
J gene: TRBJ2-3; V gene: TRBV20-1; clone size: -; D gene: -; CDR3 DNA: TGCAGTGCTTCCGCCGCAGATACGCAGTATTTT; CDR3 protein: CSASAADTQYF
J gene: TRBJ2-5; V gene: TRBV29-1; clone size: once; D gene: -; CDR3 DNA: TGCAGCGACGGTGGGGGGGAGACCCAGTACTTC; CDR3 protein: CSDGGGETQYF
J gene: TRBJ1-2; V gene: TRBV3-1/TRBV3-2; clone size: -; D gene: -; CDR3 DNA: TGTGCCAGCAGCCAAGCGCTTGGGGGCGCATATGGCTACACCTTC; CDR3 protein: CASSQALGGAYGYTF
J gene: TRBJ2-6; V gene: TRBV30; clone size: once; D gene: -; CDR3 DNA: TGTGCCTGGAGTGTAGGCTCTGGGGCCAACGTCCTGACTTTC; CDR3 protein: CAWSVGSGANVLTF
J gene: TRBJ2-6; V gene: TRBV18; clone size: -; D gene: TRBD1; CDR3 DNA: TGTGCCAGCTCCCGACAGGGTACTGGGGCCAACGTCCTGACTTTC; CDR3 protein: CASSRQGTGANVLTF
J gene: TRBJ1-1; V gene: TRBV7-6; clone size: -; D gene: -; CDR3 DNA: TGTGCCAGCAGCCCTCAGGGTGGGGTGAACACTGAAGCTTTCTTT; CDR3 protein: CASSPQGGVNTEAFF
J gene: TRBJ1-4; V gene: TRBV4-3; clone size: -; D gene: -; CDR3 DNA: TGCGCCAGCAGCCAAGAGGGTAGGAGTCTCGAAAAACTGTTTTTT; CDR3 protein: CASSQEGRSLEKLFF
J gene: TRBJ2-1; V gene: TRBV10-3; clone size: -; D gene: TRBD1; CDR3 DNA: TGTGCCATCAGTGAGGGACAGGGGGTTTCCCCCAATGAGCAGTTCTTC; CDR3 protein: CAISEGQGVSPNEQFF
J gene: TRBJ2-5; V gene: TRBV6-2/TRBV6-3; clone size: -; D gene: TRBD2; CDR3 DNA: TGTGCCAGCAGTTACTCGGGAGGGGATGGGACCCAGTACTTC; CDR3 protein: CASSYSGGDGTQYF
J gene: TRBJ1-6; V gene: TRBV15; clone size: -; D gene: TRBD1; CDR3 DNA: TGTGCCACCAGCAGAGATCAAGACAGGGGGATGAACATAAATTCACCCCTCCACTTT; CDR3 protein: CATSRDQDRGMNINSPLHF
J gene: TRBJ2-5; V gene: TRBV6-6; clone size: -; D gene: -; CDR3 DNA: TGTGCCAGCAGCCCATCTCCCACAGGGCGCGGGGAGACCCAGTACTTC; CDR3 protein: CASSPSPTGRGETQYF
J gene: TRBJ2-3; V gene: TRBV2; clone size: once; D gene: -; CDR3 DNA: TGTGCCAGCAGAGACGGGAACACAGATACGCAGTATTTT; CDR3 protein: CASRDGNTDTQYF
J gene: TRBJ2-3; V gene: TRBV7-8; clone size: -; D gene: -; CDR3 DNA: TGTGCCAGCAGCTTAGAATTCACCAATACGCAGTATTTT; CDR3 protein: CASSLEFTNTQYF
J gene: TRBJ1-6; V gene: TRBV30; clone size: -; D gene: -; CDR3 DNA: TGTGCCTGGAGTGTATACAGGGAAAATTCACCCCTCCACTTT; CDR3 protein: CAWSVYRENSPLHF
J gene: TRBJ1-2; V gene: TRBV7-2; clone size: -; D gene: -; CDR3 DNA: TGTGCCAGCCGGGGGGCAGGACTTAACTATGGCTACACCTTC; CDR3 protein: CASRGAGLNYGYTF
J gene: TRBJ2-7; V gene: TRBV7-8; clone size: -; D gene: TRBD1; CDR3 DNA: TGTGCCAGCAGCCGCGGACAGGGATACTACGAGCAGTACTTC; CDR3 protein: CASSRGQGYYEQYF
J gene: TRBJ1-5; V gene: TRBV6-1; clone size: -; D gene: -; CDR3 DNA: TGTGCCAGCAGTGAGGTAAGGGGAGGCAATCAGCCCCAGCATTTT; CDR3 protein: CASSEVRGGNQPQHF
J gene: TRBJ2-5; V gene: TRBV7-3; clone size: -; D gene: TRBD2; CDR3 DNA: TGTGCCAGCAGCCTTACTAGCGGGAGGGAAGAGACCCAGTACTTC; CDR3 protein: CASSLTSGREETQYF
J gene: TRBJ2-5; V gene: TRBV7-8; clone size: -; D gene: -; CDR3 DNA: TGTGCCAGCAGCCTACTCCAAGAGACCCAGTACTTC; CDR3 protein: CASSLLQETQYF
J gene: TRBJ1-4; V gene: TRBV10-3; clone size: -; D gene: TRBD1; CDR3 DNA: TGTGCCATCAGTGACGGACAGGGGAGGGATGAAAAACTGTTTTTT; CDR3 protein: CAISDGQGRDEKLFF
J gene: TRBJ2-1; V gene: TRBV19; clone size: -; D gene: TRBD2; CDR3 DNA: TGTGCCAGTAGGACTAGCGGGAGCTCCAATGAGCAGTTCTTC; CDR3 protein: CASRTSGSSNEQFF
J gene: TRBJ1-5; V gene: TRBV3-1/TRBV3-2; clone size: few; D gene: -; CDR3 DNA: TGTGCCAGCAGCCAAGATATAGGGGGCAATCAGCCCCAGCATTTT; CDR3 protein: CASSQDIGGNQPQHF
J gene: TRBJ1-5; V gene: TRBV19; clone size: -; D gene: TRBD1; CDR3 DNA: TGTGCCAGTAGTCCTCGGACAGGGAATCAGCCCCAGCATTTT; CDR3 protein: CASSPRTGNQPQHF
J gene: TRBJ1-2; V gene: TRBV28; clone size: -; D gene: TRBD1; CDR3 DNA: TGTGCCAGCAGCGACAGGGACTATGGCTACACCTTC; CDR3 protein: CASSDRDYGYTF
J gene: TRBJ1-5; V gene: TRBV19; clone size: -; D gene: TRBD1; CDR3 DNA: TGTGCCAGTAGTACCGGACAGGGGGGCCAGCCCCAGCATTTT; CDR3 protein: CASSTGQGGQPQHF
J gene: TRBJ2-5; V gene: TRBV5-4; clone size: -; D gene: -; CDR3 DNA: TGTGCCAGCAGCTTGGACAGGGCTTTCCAAGAGACCCAGTACTTC; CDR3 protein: CASSLDRAFQETQYF
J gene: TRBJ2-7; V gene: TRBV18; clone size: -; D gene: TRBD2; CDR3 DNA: TGTGCCAGCTCACCGGGACTAACCTTTTACGAGCAGTACTTC; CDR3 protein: CASSPGLTFYEQYF
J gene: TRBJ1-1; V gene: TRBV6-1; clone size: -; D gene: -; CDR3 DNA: TGTGCCAGCAGTGAATGGAGGCCAGGGGCTTTCTTT; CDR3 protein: CASSEWRPGAFF
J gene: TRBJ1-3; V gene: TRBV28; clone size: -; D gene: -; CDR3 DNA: TGTGCCAGCAGTTTACTCCTTGGAGCCTCTGGAAACACCATATATTTT; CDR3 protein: CASSLLLGASGNTIYF
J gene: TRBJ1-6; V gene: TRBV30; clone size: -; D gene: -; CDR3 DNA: TGTGCCTGGAGTGTACGAGGGACTCTCGCCTCACCCCTCCACTTT; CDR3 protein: CAWSVRGTLASPLHF
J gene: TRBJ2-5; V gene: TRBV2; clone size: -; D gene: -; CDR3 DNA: TGTGCCAGCTCCTCCCGGGCTTCAGAGGAGACCCAGTACTTC; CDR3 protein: CASSSRASEETQYF
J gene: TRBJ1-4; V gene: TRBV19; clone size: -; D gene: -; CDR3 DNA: TGTGCCAGTAGTAGCCAGGGAACGAATGAAAAACTGTTTTTT; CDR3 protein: CASSSQGTNEKLFF
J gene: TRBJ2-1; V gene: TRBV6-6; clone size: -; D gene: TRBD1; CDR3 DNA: TGTGCCAGCCTAAGGGGGACAGGGGGGGAGCAGTTCTTC; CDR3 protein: CASLRGTGGEQFF
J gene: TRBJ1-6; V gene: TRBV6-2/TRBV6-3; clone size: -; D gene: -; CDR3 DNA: TGTGCCAGCAGTTACGACCACGGGGGCAATTCACCCCTCCACTTT; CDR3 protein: CASSYDHGGNSPLHF